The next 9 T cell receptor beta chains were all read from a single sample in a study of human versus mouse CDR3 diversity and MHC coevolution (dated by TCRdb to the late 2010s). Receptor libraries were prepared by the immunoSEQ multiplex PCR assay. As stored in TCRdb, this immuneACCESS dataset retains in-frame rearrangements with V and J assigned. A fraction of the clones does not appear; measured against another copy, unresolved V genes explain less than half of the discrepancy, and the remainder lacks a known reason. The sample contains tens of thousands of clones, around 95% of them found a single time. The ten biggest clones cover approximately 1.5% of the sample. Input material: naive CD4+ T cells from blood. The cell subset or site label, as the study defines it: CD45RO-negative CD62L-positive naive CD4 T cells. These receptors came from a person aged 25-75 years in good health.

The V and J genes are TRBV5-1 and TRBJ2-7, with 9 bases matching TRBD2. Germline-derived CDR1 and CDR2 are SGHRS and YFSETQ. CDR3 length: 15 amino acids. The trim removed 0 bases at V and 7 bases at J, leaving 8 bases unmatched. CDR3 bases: TGCGCCAGCAGCTTGGAGGCTAGCGGGACCGGAGAGCAGTACTTC. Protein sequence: CASSLEASGTGEQYF. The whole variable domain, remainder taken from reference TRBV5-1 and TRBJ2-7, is KAGVTQTPRYLIKTRGQQVTLSCSPISGHRSVSWYQQTPGQGLQFLFEYFSETQRNKGNFPGRFSGRQFSNSRSEMNVSTLELGDSALYLCASSLEASGTGEQYFGPGTRLTVT.

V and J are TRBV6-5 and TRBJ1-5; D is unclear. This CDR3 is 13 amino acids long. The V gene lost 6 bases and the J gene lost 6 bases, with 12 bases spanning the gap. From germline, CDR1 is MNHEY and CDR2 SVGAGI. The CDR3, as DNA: TGTGCCAGCAGGCCTTCGAGGGCTCAGCCCCAGCATTTT. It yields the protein CASRPSRAQPQHF.

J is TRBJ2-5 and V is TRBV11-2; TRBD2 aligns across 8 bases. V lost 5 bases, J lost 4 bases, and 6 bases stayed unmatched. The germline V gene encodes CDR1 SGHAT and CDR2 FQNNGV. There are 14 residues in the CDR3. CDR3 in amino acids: CASSEGLGRETQYF. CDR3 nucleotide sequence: TGTGCCAGCAGCGAGGGACTAGGCAGAGAGACCCAGTACTTC.

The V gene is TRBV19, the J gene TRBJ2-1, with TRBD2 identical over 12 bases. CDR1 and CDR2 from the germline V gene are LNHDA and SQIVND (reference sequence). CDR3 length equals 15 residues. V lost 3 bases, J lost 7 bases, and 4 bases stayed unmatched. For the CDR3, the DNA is TGTGCCAGTAGTATGCGGACTAGCGGGAAGAATGAGCAGTTCTTC. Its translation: CASSMRTSGKNEQFF.

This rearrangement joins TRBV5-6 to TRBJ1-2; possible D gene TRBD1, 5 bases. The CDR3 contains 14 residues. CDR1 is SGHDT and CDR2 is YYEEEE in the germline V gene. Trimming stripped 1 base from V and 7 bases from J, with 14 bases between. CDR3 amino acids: CASSLSGVAGGYTF. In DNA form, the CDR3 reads TGTGCCAGCAGCTTGTCGGGGGTCGCTGGTGGCTACACCTTC.

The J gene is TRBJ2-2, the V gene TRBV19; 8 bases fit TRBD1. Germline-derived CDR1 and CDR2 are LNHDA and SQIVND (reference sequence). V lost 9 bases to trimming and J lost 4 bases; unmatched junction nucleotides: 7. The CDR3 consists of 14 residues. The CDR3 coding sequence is TGTGCCAGCGGGGCGACAGGGGTCACCGGGGAGCTGTTTTTT. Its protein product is CASGATGVTGELFF. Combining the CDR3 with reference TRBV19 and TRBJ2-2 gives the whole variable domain DGGITQSPKYLFRKEGQNVTLSCEQNLNHDAMYWYRQDPGQGLRLIYYSQIVNDFQKGDIAEGYSVSREKKESFPLTVTSAQKNPTAFYLCASGATGVTGELFFGEGSRLTVL.

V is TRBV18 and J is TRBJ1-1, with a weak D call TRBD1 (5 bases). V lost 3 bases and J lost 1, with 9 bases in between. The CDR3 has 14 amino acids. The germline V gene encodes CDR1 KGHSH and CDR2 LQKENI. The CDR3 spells CASSPAGRNTEAFF. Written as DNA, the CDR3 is TGTGCCAGCTCACCCGCAGGGCGGAACACTGAAGCTTTCTTT.

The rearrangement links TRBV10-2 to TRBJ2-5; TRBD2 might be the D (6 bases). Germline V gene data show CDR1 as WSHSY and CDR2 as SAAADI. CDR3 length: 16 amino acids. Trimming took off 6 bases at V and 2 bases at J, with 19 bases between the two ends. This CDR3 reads CASRVAGTRIQETQYF. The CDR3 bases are TGCGCCAGCAGGGTAGCCGGGACTCGGATTCAAGAGACCCAGTACTTC.

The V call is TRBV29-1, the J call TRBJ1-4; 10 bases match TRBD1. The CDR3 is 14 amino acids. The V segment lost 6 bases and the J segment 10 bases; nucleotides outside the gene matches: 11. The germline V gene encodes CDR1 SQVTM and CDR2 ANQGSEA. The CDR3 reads CSVKEGDRGRKLFF. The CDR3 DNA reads TGCAGCGTCAAAGAGGGGGACAGGGGAAGAAAACTGTTTTTT.